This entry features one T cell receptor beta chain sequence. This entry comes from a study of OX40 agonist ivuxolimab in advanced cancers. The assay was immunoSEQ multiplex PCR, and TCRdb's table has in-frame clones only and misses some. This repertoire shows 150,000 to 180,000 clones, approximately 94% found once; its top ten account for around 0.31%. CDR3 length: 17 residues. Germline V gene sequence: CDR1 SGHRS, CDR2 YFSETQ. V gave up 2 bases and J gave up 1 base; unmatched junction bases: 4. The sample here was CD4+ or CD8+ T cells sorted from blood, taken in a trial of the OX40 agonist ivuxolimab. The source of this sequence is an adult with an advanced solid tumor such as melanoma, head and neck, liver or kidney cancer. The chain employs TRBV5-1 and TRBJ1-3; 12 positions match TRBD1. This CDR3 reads CASSFMGQGASGNTIYF. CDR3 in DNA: TGCGCCAGCAGCTTTATGGGACAGGGGGCTTCTGGAAACACCATATATTTT.